This entry describes one T cell receptor beta chain. This sample stems from a study of control samples from healthy donors and cancer patients. This CDR3 has 13 amino acids. J was trimmed by 3 bases and V by 4 bases; bases with no gene match: 3. Germline CDR1 is SEHNR and CDR2 is FQNEAQ (reference sequence). Clones were sequenced by immunoSEQ multiplex PCR, and TCRdb holds only the in-frame ones, with some missing. Altogether roughly 100,000 clones are present, 80% to 90% being singletons, with the ten largest covering 7.8%. The sample was blood. V and J are TRBV7-9 and TRBJ2-7, with 7 bases aligning to TRBD1. This clonotype was obtained from a man between 25 and 39 years old in good health. The CDR3 DNA reads TGTGCCAGCAGCTCTCGGGACAGCTACGAGCAGTACTTC. Translating it yields CASSSRDSYEQYF.